The source of this T cell receptor beta chain is a study of blood T cell repertoires in COVID-19. Study-level background: Sites across the United States, Italy and Spain contributed samples from acute and convalescent COVID-19. From T cells, B-cell-depleted T cells, or PBMCs came the material, which was cDNA or gDNA.

Original analysis: Nucleated cell counts were estimated from reference gene primer amplification. Data came from immunoSEQ multiplex PCR; TCRdb stores just in-frame clones and leaves some out. Clone size and V and J calls were adopted from that table, with D and trimming inferred from the DNA. Among 200,000 or so clones listed, around 87% were seen once. This CDR3 has 17 residues. V was clipped by 5 bases and J by 4 bases; unmatched bases: 11. Germline CDR1 SQVTM, CDR2 ANQGSEA. The V call is TRBV29-1, the J call TRBJ2-6; TRBD1 agrees at 10 bases. The sequence was obtained from a man aged 55 to 70 with acute or convalescent COVID-19. The source material was peripheral blood. The CDR3 loop reads CSVFVRDRGYGANVLTF. CDR3 nucleotide sequence: TGCAGCGTTTTTGTCCGGGACAGGGGTTACGGGGCCAACGTCCTGACTTTC.